This is a list of T cell receptor beta chains from one sample in a study of T cell responses to AZD1222 COVID-19 vaccine. Profiling relied on immunoSEQ multiplex PCR, and the TCRdb table lists in-frame clones only, not all of them. The sample yields about 84,000 clones, around nine tenths seen once. Sequenced here: peripheral blood, sampled on day 0 of AZD1222 vaccination. These TCRs come from an adult in good health. The CDR3 runs from the conserved cysteine through the conserved F or W. D genes are given only for firm matches. A row's size may be missing; if present it is once, few, many or a size class.

V	J	D	size	DNA	CDR3
TRBV4-1	TRBJ2-7	-	-	TGCGCCAGCAGCCAAGGTAGCGGCCGCGAGCAGTACTTC	CASSQGSGREQYF
TRBV6-2/TRBV6-3	TRBJ1-1	-	-	TGTGCCAGCAGTTACTCGACCAGGGGAGTCCCAAACACTGAAGCTTTCTTT	CASSYSTRGVPNTEAFF
TRBV7-8	TRBJ1-2	-	once	TGTGCCAGCAGCTTACAGGGAACTGCTAACTATGGCTACACCTTC	CASSLQGTANYGYTF
TRBV9	TRBJ2-5	-	-	TGTGCCAGCAGCGTAGATTCAGGGAGGGAGACCCAGTACTTC	CASSVDSGRETQYF
TRBV10-2	TRBJ1-1	-	-	TGCGCCAGCAGCGACCTAGGAAACACTGAAGCTTTCTTT	CASSDLGNTEAFF
TRBV19	TRBJ1-5	-	-	TGTGCCAGTAGTAGTGGGGGTTGGCAGCCCCAGCATTTT	CASSSGGWQPQHF
TRBV4-1	TRBJ2-1	-	-	TGCGCCAGCAGTCCCTCCAAGTTGGGACTTCTCTACAATGAGCAGTTCTTC	CASSPSKLGLLYNEQFF
TRBV9	TRBJ2-7	-	-	TGTGCCAGCAGCGTCAACCTGGACACCTCCTACGAGCAGTACTTC	CASSVNLDTSYEQYF
TRBV7-8	TRBJ2-7	-	-	TGTGCCAGCAGCTTAGTGTCAGCGACCTACGAGCAGTACTTC	CASSLVSATYEQYF
TRBV6-5	TRBJ1-2	-	-	TGTGCCAGCACTTCCGGGACCCCGGGGCCCTATGGCTACACCTTC	CASTSGTPGPYGYTF
TRBV19	TRBJ1-2	-	once	TGTGCCAGTCGAGGCAGTCAGAACTATGGCTACACCTTC	CASRGSQNYGYTF
TRBV7-3	TRBJ2-2	TRBD2	-	TGTGCCAGCAGCTTACAACCGGGGACTAGCGGGCCGCACACCGGGGAGCTGTTTTTT	CASSLQPGTSGPHTGELFF
TRBV6-2/TRBV6-3	TRBJ1-5	TRBD1	-	TGTGCCAGCAGTTACTTAGGGGGCGCGCAGCCCCAGCATTTT	CASSYLGGAQPQHF
TRBV25-1	TRBJ2-1	TRBD2	-	TGTGCCAGCAGTGAATGGAGGGCGGGAGGTGAGAATGAGCAGTTCTTC	CASSEWRAGGENEQFF
TRBV10-1	TRBJ1-2	-	-	TGCGCCAGCAGTGTTAGGGGAAACTATGGCTACACCTTC	CASSVRGNYGYTF
TRBV19	TRBJ2-7	-	-	TGTGCCAGTAGTAGTGTCGCCCTCCGAGAGCAGTACTTC	CASSSVALREQYF